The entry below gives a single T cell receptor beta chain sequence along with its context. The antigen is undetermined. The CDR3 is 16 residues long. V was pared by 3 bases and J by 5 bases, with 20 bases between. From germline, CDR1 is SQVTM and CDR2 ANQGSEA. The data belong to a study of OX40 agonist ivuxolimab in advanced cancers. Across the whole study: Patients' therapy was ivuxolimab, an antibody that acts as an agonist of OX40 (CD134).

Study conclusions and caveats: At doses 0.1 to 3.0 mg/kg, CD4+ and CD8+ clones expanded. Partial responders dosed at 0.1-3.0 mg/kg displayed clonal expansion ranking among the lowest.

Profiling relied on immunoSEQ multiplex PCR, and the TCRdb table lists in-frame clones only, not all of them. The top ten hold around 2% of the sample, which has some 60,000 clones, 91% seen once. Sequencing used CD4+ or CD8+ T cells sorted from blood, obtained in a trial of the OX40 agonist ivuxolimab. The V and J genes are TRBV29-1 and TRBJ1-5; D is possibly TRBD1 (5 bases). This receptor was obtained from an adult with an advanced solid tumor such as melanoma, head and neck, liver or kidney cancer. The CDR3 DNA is TGCAGCGTTGATAAGTGTTCAGGGTATATGGATCAGCCCCAGCATTTT. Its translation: CSVDKCSGYMDQPQHF.